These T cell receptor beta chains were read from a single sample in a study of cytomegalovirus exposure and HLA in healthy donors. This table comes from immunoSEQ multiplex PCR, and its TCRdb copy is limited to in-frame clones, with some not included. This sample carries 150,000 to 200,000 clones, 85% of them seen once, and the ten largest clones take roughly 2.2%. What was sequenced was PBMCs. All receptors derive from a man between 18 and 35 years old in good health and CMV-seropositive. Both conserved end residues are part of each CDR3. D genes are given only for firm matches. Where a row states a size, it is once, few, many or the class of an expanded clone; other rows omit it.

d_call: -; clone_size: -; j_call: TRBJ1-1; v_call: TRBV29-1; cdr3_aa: CSVQGAGVNTEAFF; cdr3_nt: TGCAGCGTTCAAGGGGCGGGTGTGAACACTGAAGCTTTCTTT
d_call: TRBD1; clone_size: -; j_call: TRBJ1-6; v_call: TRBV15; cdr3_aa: CATSNFGRTGQFSPLHF; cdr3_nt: TGTGCCACCAGCAATTTCGGGAGGACAGGGCAATTTTCACCCCTCCACTTT
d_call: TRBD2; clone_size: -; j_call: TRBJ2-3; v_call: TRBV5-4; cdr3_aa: CASNPLAGGATDTQYF; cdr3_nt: TGTGCCAGCAACCCCCTGGCGGGGGGAGCCACAGATACGCAGTATTTT
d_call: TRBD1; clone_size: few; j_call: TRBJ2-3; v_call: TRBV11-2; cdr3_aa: CASSRQGQGADTQYF; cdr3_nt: TGTGCCAGCAGCAGGCAGGGACAGGGGGCAGATACGCAGTATTTT
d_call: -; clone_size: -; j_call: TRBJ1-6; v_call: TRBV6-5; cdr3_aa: CASSYLGSPLHF; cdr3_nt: TGTGCCAGCAGTTACCTGGGCTCACCCCTCCACTTT
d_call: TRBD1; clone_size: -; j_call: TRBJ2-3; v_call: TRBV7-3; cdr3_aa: CASSLTGQVSTDTQYF; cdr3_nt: TGTGCCAGCAGCTTAACTGGACAGGTTAGCACAGATACGCAGTATTTT
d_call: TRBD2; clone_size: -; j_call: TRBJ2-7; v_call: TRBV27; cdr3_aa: CASSSPAGGSRFYEQYF; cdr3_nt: TGTGCCAGCAGTTCCCCAGCGGGGGGATCCCGATTCTACGAGCAGTACTTC
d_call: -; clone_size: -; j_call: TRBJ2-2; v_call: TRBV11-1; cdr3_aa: CASSWTDTGELFF; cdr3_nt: TGTGCCAGCAGTTGGACAGACACCGGGGAGCTGTTTTTT
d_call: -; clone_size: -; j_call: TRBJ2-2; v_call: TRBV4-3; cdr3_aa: CASSPPRTGELFF; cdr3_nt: TGCGCCAGCAGCCCACCGCGCACCGGGGAGCTGTTTTTT
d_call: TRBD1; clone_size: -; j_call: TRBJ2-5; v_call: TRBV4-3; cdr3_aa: CASSQEGTEETQYF; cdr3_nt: TGCGCCAGCAGCCAAGAAGGGACAGAGGAGACCCAGTACTTC
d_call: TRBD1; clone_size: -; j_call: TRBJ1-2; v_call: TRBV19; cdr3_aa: CASRSTGINYGYTF; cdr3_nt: TGTGCCAGTAGATCGACAGGGATTAACTATGGCTACACCTTC
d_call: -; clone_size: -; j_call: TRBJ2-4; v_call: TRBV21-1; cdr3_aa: CASTLKGTSGGAIAKNIQYF; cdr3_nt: TGTGCCAGCACTCTCAAAGGAACTAGCGGGGGGGCAATAGCCAAAAACATTCAGTACTTC
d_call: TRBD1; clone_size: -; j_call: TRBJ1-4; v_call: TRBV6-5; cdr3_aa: CASSYSGQINEKLFF; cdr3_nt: TGTGCCAGCAGTTACTCGGGACAGATTAATGAAAAACTGTTTTTT
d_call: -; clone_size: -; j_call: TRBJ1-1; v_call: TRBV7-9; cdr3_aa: CASQGETEAFF; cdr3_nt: TGTGCCAGCCAGGGTGAGACTGAAGCTTTCTTT
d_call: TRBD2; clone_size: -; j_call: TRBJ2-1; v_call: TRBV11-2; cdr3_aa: CASSTGLAGTLEQFF; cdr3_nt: TGTGCCAGCAGCACGGGACTAGCGGGGACTTTGGAGCAGTTCTTC
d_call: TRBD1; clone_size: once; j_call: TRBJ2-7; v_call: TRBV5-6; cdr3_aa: CASSMRGQGYASYEQYF; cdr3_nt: TGTGCCAGCAGCATGCGGGGACAGGGGTATGCCTCCTACGAGCAGTACTTC
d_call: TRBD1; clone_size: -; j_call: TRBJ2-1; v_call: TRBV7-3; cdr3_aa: CASSPEQGAYNEQFF; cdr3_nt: TGTGCCAGCAGCCCCGAACAGGGGGCGTACAATGAGCAGTTCTTC
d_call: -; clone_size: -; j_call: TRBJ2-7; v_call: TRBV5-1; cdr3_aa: CASSSSGGPSYEQYF; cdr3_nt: TGCGCCAGCAGCTCCTCGGGGGGCCCCTCCTACGAGCAGTACTTC
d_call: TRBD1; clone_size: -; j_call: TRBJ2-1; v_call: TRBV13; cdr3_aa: CASSPRTGSSYNEQFF; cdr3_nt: TGTGCCAGCAGCCCGAGGACAGGTAGCTCCTACAATGAGCAGTTCTTC
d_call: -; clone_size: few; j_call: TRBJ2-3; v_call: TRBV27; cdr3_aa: CASSFYGGRTDTQYF; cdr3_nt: TGTGCCAGCAGTTTTTATGGGGGCCGCACAGATACGCAGTATTTT
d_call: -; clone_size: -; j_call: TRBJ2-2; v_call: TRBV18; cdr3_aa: CASSPRPITQSNTGELFF; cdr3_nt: TGTGCCAGCTCACCACGGCCCATAACCCAGTCGAACACCGGGGAGCTGTTTTTT
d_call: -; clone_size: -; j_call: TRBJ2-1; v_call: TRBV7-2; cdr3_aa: CASSLDGNEQFF; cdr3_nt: TGTGCCAGCAGCTTAGACGGCAATGAGCAGTTCTTC
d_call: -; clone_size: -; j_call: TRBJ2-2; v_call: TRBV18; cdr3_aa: CASSLQDTNRAGELFF; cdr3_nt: TGTGCCAGCTCACTTCAGGACACAAACCGGGCCGGGGAGCTGTTTTTT
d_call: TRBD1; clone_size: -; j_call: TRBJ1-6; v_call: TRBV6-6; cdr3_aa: CASSYGQGYSPLHF; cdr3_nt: TGTGCCAGCAGTTATGGACAGGGGTACTCACCCCTCCACTTT
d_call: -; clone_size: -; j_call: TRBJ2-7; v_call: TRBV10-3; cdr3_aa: CAIGPQPPYEQYF; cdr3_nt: TGTGCCATCGGGCCACAACCTCCGTACGAGCAGTACTTC
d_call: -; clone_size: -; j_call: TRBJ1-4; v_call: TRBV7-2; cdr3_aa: CASSLMQATNEKLFF; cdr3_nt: TGTGCCAGCAGCTTAATGCAGGCAACTAATGAAAAACTGTTTTTT
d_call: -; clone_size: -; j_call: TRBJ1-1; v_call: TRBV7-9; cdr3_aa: CASSSGTNTEAFF; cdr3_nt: TGTGCCAGCAGCTCCGGGACTAACACTGAAGCTTTCTTT
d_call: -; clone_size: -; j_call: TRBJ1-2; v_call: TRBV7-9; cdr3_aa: CASPLGAGADGYTF; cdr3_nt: TGTGCCAGCCCCCTCGGGGCAGGGGCTGATGGCTACACCTTC
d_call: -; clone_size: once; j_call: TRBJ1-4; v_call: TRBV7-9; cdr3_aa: CASSSRRPSGEKLFF; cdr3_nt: TGTGCCAGCAGCTCACGGCGGCCATCTGGTGAAAAACTGTTTTTT
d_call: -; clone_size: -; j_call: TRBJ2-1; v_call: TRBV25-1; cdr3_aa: CASQTTGTYNEQFF; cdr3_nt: TGTGCCAGCCAAACAACAGGGACCTACAATGAGCAGTTCTTC
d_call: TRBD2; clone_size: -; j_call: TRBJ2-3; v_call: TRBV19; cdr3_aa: CASSRASGDRYTQYF; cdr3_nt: TGTGCCAGTAGTAGGGCTAGCGGGGACCGATATACGCAGTATTTT
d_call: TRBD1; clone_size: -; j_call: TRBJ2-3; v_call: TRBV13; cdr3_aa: CASTPSDRGPDTQYF; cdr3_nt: TGTGCCAGCACCCCATCGGACAGGGGGCCAGATACGCAGTATTTT
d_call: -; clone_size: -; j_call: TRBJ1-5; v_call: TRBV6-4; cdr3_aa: CASSGVTKPQHF; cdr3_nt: TGTGCCAGCAGTGGAGTTACGAAGCCCCAGCATTTT
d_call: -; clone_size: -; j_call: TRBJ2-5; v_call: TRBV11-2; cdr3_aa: CASGSVSREETQYF; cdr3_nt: TGTGCCAGCGGTTCCGTGAGTCGGGAAGAGACCCAGTACTTC
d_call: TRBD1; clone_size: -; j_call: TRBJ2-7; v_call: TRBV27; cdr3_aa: CASSSVTGISYEQYF; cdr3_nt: TGTGCCAGCAGTTCAGTGACAGGGATATCCTACGAGCAGTACTTC
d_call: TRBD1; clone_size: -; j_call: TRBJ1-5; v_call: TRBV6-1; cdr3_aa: CASSGQGSKQPQHF; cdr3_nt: TGTGCCAGCAGTGGACAGGGTTCGAAGCAGCCCCAGCATTTT
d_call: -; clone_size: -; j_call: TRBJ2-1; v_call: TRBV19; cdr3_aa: CASSITGTTTNEQFF; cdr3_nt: TGTGCCAGTAGTATTACCGGGACAACGACCAATGAGCAGTTCTTC
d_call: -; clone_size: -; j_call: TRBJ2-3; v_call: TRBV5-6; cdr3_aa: CASSRERVRADTQYF; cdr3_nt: TGTGCCAGCAGCCGCGAGAGGGTGAGGGCAGATACGCAGTATTTT
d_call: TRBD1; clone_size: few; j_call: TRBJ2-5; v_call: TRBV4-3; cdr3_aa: CASSQDPGQGEGPRETQYF; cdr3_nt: TGCGCCAGCAGCCAAGATCCCGGACAGGGTGAAGGTCCTCGAGAGACCCAGTACTTC
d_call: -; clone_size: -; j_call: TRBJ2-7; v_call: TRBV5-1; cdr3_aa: CASSVRTASSYEQYF; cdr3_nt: TGCGCCAGCAGCGTAAGGACAGCAAGCTCCTACGAGCAGTACTTC
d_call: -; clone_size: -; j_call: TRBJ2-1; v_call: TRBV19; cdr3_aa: CASTTGSNEQFF; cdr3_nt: TGTGCCAGTACCACCGGGAGCAATGAGCAGTTCTTC